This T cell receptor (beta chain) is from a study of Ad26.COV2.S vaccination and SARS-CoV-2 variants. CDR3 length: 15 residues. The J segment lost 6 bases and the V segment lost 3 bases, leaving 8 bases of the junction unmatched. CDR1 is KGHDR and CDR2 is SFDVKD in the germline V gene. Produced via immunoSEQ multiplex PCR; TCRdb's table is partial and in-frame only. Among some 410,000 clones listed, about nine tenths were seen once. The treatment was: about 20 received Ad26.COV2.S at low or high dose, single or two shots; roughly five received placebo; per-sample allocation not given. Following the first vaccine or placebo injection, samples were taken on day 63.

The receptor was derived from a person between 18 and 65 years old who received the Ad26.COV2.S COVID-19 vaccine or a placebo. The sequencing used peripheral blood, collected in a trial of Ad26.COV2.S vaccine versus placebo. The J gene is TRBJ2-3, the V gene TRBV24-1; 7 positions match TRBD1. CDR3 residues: CATSDPGRGMDTQYF. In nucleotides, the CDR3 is TGTGCCACCAGTGATCCGGGCAGGGGGATGGATACGCAGTATTTT.